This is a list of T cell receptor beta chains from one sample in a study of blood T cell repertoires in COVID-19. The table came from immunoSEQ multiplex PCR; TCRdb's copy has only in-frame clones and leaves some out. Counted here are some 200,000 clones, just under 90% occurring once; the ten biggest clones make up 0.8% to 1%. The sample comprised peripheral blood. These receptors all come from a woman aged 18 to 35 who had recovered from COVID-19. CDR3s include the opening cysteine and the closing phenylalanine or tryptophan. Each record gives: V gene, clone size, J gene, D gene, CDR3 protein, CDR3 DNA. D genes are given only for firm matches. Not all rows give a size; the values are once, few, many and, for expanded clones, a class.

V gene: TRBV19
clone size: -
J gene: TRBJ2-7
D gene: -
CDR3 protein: CASSIRGNTYEQYF
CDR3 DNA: TGTGCCAGTAGTATTCGGGGGAACACCTACGAGCAGTACTTC

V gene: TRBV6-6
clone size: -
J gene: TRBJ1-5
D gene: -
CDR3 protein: CASSYSSGGNQPQHF
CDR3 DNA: TGTGCCAGCAGTTACTCGTCGGGGGGCAATCAGCCCCAGCATTTT

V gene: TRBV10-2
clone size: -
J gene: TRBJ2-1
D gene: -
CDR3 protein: CASSRDYNEQFF
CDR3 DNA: TGCGCCAGCAGTCGGGACTACAATGAGCAGTTCTTC

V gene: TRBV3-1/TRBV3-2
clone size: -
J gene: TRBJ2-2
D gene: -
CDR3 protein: CASSQAHLGPGELFF
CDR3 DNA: TGTGCCAGCAGCCAAGCCCACCTTGGGCCCGGGGAGCTGTTTTTT

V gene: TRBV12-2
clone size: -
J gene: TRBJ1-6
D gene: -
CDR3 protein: CASRPTGERYSPLHF
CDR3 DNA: TGTGCAAGTCGCCCCACCGGGGAACGGTATTCACCCCTCCACTTT

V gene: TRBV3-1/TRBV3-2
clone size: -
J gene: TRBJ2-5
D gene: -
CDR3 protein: CASSQARETQYF
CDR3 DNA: TGTGCCAGCAGCCAAGCGCGTGAGACCCAGTACTTC

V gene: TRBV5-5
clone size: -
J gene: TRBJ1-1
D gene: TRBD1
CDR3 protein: CASSSPGTGGTEAFF
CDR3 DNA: TGTGCCAGCAGCTCCCCCGGGACAGGCGGCACTGAAGCTTTCTTT

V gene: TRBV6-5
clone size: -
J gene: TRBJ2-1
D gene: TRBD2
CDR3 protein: CASSTTSGDYNEQFF
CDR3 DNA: TGTGCCAGCAGTACTACTAGCGGTGATTACAATGAGCAGTTCTTC

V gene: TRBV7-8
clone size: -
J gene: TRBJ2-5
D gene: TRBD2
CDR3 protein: CASSLRSGAERGETQYF
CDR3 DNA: TGTGCCAGCAGCCTTAGGAGCGGGGCCGAAAGGGGAGAGACCCAGTACTTC

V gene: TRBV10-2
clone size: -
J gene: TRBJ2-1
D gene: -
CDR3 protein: CASSRYSNNEQFF
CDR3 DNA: TGCGCCAGCAGTCGATACAGTAACAATGAGCAGTTCTTC

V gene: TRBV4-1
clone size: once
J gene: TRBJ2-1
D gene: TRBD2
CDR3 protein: CASSQPPATSGRAYNEQFF
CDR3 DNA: TGCGCCAGCAGCCAGCCTCCAGCGACTAGCGGGAGGGCCTACAATGAGCAGTTCTTC

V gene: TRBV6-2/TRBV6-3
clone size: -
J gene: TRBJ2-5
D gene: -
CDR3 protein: CASSQRVEETQYF
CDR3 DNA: TGTGCCAGCAGCCAGCGGGTAGAAGAGACCCAGTACTTC

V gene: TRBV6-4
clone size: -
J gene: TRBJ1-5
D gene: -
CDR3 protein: CASATGLGQPQHF
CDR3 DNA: TGTGCCAGCGCAACAGGGTTGGGTCAGCCCCAGCATTTT

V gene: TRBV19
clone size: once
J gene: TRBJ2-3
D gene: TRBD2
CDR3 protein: CASTGLAGYTDTQYF
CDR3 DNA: TGTGCCAGTACGGGACTAGCGGGATACACAGATACGCAGTATTTT

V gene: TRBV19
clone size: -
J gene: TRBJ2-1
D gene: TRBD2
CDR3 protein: CASTPTSGSFNEQFF
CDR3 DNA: TGTGCCAGTACCCCTACTAGCGGGAGTTTCAATGAGCAGTTCTTC

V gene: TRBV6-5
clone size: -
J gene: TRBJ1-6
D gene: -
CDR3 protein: CASSQARGSPLHF
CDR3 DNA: TGTGCCAGCTCCCAAGCCAGGGGTTCACCCCTCCACTTT

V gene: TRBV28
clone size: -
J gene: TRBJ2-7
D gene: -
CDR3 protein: CASNPWTASYEQYF
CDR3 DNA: TGTGCCAGCAACCCTTGGACAGCCAGCTACGAGCAGTACTTC

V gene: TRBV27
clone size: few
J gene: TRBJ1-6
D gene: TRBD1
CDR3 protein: CASSLSPGTVYNSPLHF
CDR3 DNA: TGTGCCAGCAGTTTGTCCCCCGGGACAGTCTATAATTCACCCCTCCACTTT

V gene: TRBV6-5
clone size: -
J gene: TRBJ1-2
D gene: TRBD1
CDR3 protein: CASSLTQDRGHGYTF
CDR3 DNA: TGTGCCAGCAGTTTGACGCAGGACAGGGGGCATGGCTACACCTTC

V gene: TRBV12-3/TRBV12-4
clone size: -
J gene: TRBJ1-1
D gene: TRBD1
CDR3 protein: CATHRGMNTEAFF
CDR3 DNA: TGTGCCACACACAGGGGGATGAACACTGAAGCTTTCTTT

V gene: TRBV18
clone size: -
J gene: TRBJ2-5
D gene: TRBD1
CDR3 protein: CASSPPTGSETQYF
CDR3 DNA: TGTGCCAGCTCACCACCGACAGGGTCGGAGACCCAGTACTTC

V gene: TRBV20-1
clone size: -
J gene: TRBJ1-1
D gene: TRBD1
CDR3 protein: CSVTGGTEAFF
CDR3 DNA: TGCAGTGTGACAGGGGGCACTGAAGCTTTCTTT

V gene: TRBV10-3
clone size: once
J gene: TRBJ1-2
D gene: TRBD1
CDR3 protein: CAISESLDRAHGYTF
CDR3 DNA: TGTGCCATCAGTGAGTCCCTGGACAGGGCTCATGGCTACACCTTC

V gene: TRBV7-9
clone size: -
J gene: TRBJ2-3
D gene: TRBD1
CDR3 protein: CASSLEVDRAGDTQYF
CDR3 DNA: TGTGCCAGCAGCTTAGAAGTGGACAGGGCGGGAGATACGCAGTATTTT

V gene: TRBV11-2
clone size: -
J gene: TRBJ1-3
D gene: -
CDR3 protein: CASSPTDGYNVPYF
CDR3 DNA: TGTGCCAGCAGCCCGACCGACGGGTACAACGTACCATATTTT

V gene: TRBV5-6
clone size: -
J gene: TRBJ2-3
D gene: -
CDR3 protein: CASSFNYGPDTQYF
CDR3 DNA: TGTGCCAGCAGCTTTAATTATGGGCCAGATACGCAGTATTTT

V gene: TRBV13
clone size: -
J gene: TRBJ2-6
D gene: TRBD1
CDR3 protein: CASFRTGGSGANVLTF
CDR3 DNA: TGTGCCAGCTTCAGGACAGGGGGCTCTGGGGCCAACGTCTTGACTTTC

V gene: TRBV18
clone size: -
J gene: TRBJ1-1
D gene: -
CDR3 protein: CASSTGQSTEAFF
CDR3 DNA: TGTGCCAGCTCAACGGGACAATCCACTGAAGCTTTCTTT

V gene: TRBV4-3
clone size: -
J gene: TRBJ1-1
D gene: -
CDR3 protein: CASSQGGRGTEAFF
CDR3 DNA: TGCGCCAGCAGCCAAGGGGGGCGAGGGACTGAAGCTTTCTTT

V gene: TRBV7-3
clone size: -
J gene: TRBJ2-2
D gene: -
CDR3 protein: CASSLTSGYTGELFF
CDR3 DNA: TGTGCCAGCAGCTTAACTAGCGGCTACACCGGGGAGCTGTTTTTT

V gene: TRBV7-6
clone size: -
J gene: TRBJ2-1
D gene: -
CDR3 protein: CASSSGYNEQFF
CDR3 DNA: TGTGCCAGCAGCTCGGGATACAATGAGCAGTTCTTC

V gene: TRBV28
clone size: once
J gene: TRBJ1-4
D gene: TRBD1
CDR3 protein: CASSHRTGGDEKLFF
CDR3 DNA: TGTGCCAGCAGTCATCGGACAGGGGGCGATGAAAAACTGTTTTTT

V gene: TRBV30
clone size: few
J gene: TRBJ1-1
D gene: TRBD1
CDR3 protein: CASKGTAFEAFF
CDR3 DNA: TGTGCCTCAAAAGGGACAGCCTTTGAAGCTTTCTTT

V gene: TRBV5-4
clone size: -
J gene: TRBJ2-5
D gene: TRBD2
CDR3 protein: CASSLSREGQETQYF
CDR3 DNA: TGTGCCAGCAGCTTGTCGCGGGAGGGCCAAGAGACCCAGTACTTC

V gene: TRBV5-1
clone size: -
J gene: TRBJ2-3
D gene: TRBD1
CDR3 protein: CASSQEQGAPDTQYF
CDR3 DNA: TGCGCCAGCAGCCAAGAACAGGGGGCCCCAGATACGCAGTATTTT

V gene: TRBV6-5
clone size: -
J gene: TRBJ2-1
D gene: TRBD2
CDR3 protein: CASTRLAGGNEQFF
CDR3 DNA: TGTGCCAGCACCCGACTAGCGGGAGGGAATGAGCAGTTCTTC

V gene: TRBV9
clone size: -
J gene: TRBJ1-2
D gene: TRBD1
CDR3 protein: CASSVGGQGKGYTF
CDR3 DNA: TGTGCCAGCAGCGTAGGAGGACAGGGGAAAGGCTACACCTTC

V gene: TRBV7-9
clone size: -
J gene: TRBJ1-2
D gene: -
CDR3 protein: CASSSGQIRDGYTF
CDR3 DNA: TGTGCCAGCAGCTCCGGACAGATCAGGGATGGCTACACCTTC

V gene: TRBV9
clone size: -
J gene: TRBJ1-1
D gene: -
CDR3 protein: CASSVSWDIWEGTEAFF
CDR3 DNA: TGTGCCAGCAGCGTGTCATGGGACATCTGGGAGGGCACTGAAGCTTTCTTT

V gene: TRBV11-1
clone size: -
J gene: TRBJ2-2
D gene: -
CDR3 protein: CASSPKQGIPGELFF
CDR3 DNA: TGTGCCAGCAGCCCCAAGCAGGGGATCCCCGGGGAGCTGTTTTTT

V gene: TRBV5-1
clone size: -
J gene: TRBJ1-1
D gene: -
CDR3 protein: CASSLSQGNTEAFF
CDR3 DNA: TGCGCCAGCAGCTTGTCACAGGGAAACACTGAAGCTTTCTTT